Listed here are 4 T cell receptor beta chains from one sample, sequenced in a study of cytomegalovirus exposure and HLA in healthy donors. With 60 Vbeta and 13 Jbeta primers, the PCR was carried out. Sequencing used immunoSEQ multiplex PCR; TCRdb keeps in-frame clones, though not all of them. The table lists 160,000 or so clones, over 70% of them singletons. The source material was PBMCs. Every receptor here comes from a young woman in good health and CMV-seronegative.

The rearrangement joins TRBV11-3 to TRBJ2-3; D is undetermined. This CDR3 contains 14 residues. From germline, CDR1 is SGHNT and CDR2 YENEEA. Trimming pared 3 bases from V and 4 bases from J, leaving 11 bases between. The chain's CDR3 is CASSLSLDSDTQYF. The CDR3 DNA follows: TGTGCCAGCAGCTTGTCCCTAGATTCAGATACGCAGTATTTT.

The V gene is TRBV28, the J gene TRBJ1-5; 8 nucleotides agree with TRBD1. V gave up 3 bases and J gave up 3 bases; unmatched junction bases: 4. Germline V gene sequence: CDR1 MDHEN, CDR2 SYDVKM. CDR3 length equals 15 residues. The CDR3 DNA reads TGTGCCAGCAGTTTTCCGGACAGGGCCAATCAGCCCCAGCATTTT. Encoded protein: CASSFPDRANQPQHF.

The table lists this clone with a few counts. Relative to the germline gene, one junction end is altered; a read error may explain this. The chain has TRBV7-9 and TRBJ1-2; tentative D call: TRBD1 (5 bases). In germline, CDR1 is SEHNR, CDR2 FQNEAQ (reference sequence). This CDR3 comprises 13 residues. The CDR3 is CSSSLRTSAGYTF. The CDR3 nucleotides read TGTTCCAGCAGCTTGAGGACATCGGCGGGCTACACCTTC.

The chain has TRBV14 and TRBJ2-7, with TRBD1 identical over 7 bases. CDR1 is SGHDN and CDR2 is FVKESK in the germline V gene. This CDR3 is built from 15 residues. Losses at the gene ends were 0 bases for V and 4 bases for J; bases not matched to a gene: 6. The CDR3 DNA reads TGTGCCAGCAGCCAAGATCTCGGCAGGGGGTACGAGCAGTACTTC. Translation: CASSQDLGRGYEQYF.